The 18 T cell receptor beta chains reported below all come from one sample, sequenced in a study of shared clonotypes between healthy human individuals. TCRdb's table, derived via immunoSEQ multiplex PCR, lists solely in-frame clones and lacks some. This sample has about 980,000 clones; about three quarters occur once, and the top ten carry approximately 1.5%. Sequenced material: memory CD4+ T cells sorted from blood. Noted subset: CD45RA-negative fraction. The receptors were gathered from a man younger than 30 in good health.

This clone has just one count. The chain employs TRBV2 and TRBJ1-2; D unclear. In germline, CDR1 is SNHLY, CDR2 FYNNEI. V gave up 3 bases and J gave up 4 bases, with 6 bases separating them. The length of the CDR3 is 12 residues. DNA for the CDR3: TGTGCCAGCAGTGAGGATCTCTATGGCTACACCTTC. This codes for CASSEDLYGYTF. The full variable domain, rest sourced from reference TRBV2 and TRBJ1-2, is EPEVTQTPSHQVTQMGQEVILRCVPISNHLYFYWYRQILGQKVEFLVSFYNNEISEKSEIFDDQFSVERPDGSNFTLKIRSTKLEDSAMYFCASSEDLYGYTFGSGTRLTVV.

The chain carries TRBV5-8 and TRBJ2-1; D unclear. Germline CDR1 SGHTS, CDR2 YDEGEE. Trimming removed 0 bases at V and 1 base at J, with 8 bases between. The CDR3 sequence is 15 residues long. This CDR3 reads CASSLVRISYNEQFF. The CDR3 nucleotides read TGTGCCAGCAGCTTGGTCCGGATTTCCTACAATGAGCAGTTCTTC.

The chain recombines TRBV11-2 with TRBJ1-1; 7 nucleotides match TRBD1. Germline-derived CDR1 and CDR2 are SGHAT and FQNNGV. The CDR3 extends over 20 amino acids. V gave up 0 bases and J gave up 3 bases; unmatched junction bases: 19. CDR3: CASSLDRSYRGRGWDTEAFF. CDR3 DNA: TGTGCCAGCAGCTTAGATCGGTCCTACAGGGGCCGTGGTTGGGACACTGAAGCTTTCTTT.

V gene TRBV7-6 combines with J gene TRBJ2-3; D gene unclear. Germline CDR1 is SGHVS and CDR2 is FNYEAQ. The CDR3 runs 12 residues. Trimming shortened V by 1 base and J by 6 bases, and 5 bases separated the two germline ends. CDR3 coding DNA: TGTGCCAGCAGCTTAGAGCCGGATACGCAGTATTTT. Its translation is CASSLEPDTQYF.

This clone is a singleton in its sample. This CDR3 reads CATRRDRGGQPQHF. As DNA, the CDR3 is TGTGCCACCCGCCGGGACAGGGGAGGGCAGCCCCAGCATTTT. V gene TRBV2 combines with J gene TRBJ1-5; 10 nucleotides line up with TRBD1. The V and J ends lost 10 bases and 7 bases, in that order; junction bases with no gene match: 10. This CDR3 region has 14 residues. The germline gives CDR1 SNHLY, CDR2 FYNNEI.

V and J are TRBV7-2 and TRBJ2-7; no reliable D call. Germline lookup yields CDR1 SGHTA and CDR2 FQGNSA. This CDR3 comprises 14 residues. Trimming took 2 bases from V and 2 from J, leaving 10 bases between them. The CDR3 here is CASSLKSMAYEQYF. Written as DNA, the CDR3 is TGTGCCAGCAGCTTAAAATCTATGGCCTACGAGCAGTACTTC.

The V call is TRBV6-6, the J call TRBJ1-3; D gene unclear. Between the trimmed V and J ends, which lost 6 bases and 2 bases, there was a span of 14 bases. The CDR3 covers 15 residues. Germline loops: CDR1 MNHNY, CDR2 SVGAGI (reference sequence). The DNA for the CDR3 is TGTGCCAGCAGATTGGACTTCTCGGCTGGAAACACCATATATTTT. Encoded protein: CASRLDFSAGNTIYF.

The chain couples TRBV4-3 to TRBJ2-7, with D possibly being TRBD2 (5 bases). The CDR3 extends over 15 amino acids. The ends were cut back, 0 bases at V and 2 bases at J, with 11 bases in the middle. Germline CDR1 and CDR2: LGHNA and YSLEER. CDR3 sequence: CASSQDLSSTYEQYF. CDR3 coding DNA: TGCGCCAGCAGCCAAGATCTTTCTAGCACCTACGAGCAGTACTTC.

Comments on this clone: This sample also contains other DNA sequences that code for the same CDR3. The chain carries TRBV2 and TRBJ2-7; no firm D call. Germline V lookup: CDR1 SNHLY, CDR2 FYNNEI. V shed 5 bases and J shed 4 bases, with 6 bases lying between them. The CDR3 is 11 amino acids. CDR3 loop: CASSPQYEQYF. The CDR3 DNA reads TGTGCCAGCAGTCCTCAATACGAGCAGTACTTC.

Points on this clone: A much larger clone lies a single base off, so this may be a read error. Other DNA variants within this sample encode the same CDR3. The V gene is TRBV5-4, the J gene TRBJ2-3, with 7 bases lining up with TRBD1. Per germline, CDR1 SGHNT and CDR2 YYREEE (reference sequence). Unmatched junction bases numbered 2, after V lost 0 bases and J lost 4 bases. CDR3 size: 14 residues. The CDR3 here is CASSLGQGPDTQYF. Here the CDR3 DNA reads TGTGCCAGCAGCTTGGGACAGGGCCCAGATACGCAGTATTTT. Based on the CDR3 plus reference TRBV5-4 and TRBJ2-3, the full variable domain is ETGVTQSPTHLIKTRGQQVTLRCSSQSGHNTVSWYQQALGQGPQFIFQYYREEENGRGNFPPRFSGLQFPNYSSELNVNALELDDSALYLCASSLGQGPDTQYFGPGTRLTVL.

This clone appeared many times. The rearrangement joins TRBV2 to TRBJ1-2; D is possibly TRBD1 (5 bases). V gave up 4 bases and J gave up 4 bases, with 10 bases separating them. In germline, CDR1 is SNHLY, CDR2 FYNNEI. The CDR3 is 13 residues long. This CDR3 reads CASSGQHLYGYTF. For the CDR3, the DNA is TGTGCCAGCAGTGGACAGCACCTCTATGGCTACACCTTC.

This clone was seen only once. The CDR3 loop is CASRASGAFDEQYF. As DNA, the CDR3 is TGTGCCAGTAGAGCTAGCGGAGCCTTCGACGAGCAGTACTTC. This chain joins TRBV19 and TRBJ2-7; 7 positions agree with TRBD2. The CDR3 spans 14 residues. Germline values: CDR1 LNHDA, CDR2 SQIVND (reference sequence). J gave up 5 bases and V 6 bases, and 10 bases lay outside the gene matches.

This clone was counted a few times. This rearrangement joins TRBV18 to TRBJ1-2; no clear D. CDR3 length: 12 residues. From germline, CDR1 is KGHSH and CDR2 LQKENI. Trimming pared 4 bases from V and 1 base from J, leaving 4 bases between. CDR3 nucleotide sequence: TGTGCCAGCTCACAAAATAACTATGGCTACACCTTC. It encodes CASSQNNYGYTF.

Points on this clone: This may be a read error: a much more frequent sequence differs by one nucleotide. The sample contains more than one DNA sequence encoding this CDR3. The V call is TRBV18, the J call TRBJ2-5; no firm D call. Trimming shortened V by 5 bases and J by 2 bases, and 3 bases separated the two germline ends. Germline CDR1 is KGHSH and CDR2 is LQKENI. The CDR3 covers 11 residues. The CDR3 loop reads CASSTQETQYF. CDR3 bases: TGTGCCAGCTCAACTCAAGAGACCCAGTACTTC.

The rearrangement links TRBV5-1 to TRBJ2-2, with 10 bases identical to TRBD2. V shed 0 bases, J shed 5 bases, and the junction held 4 bases outside the gene matches. Germline V gives CDR1 SGHRS, CDR2 YFSETQ. The CDR3 spans 16 residues. Here the CDR3 DNA reads TGCGCCAGCAGCTTGGTAGTAGCGGGAGGTACCGGGGAGCTGTTTTTT. Amino acids: CASSLVVAGGTGELFF.

The genes are TRBV30 and TRBJ2-6, with D perhaps TRBD2 (5 bases). The CDR3 spans 16 residues. The germline V gene has CDR1 GTSNPN and CDR2 SVGIG (reference sequence). Trimming took off 0 bases at V and 0 bases at J, with 9 bases between the two ends. DNA for the CDR3: TGTGCCTGGAGTGTAGGACTGATCTCTGGGGCCAACGTCCTGACTTTC. Protein sequence: CAWSVGLISGANVLTF.

J is TRBJ2-2 and V is TRBV11-2; D may be TRBD1 (6 bases). The CDR3 covers 14 residues. With 8 bases removed from V and 0 bases from J, the gap between germline ends came to 10 bases. CDR1 is SGHAT, CDR2 FQNNGV, per germline. The CDR3 reads CASSTGPNTGELFF. The CDR3 nucleotides are TGTGCCAGCTCGACAGGACCGAACACCGGGGAGCTGTTTTTT.

Written as DNA, the CDR3 is TGTGCCAGCAGTATGCGAGGAGGGAGTCATACTGAAGCTTTCTTT. Amino acids: CASSMRGGSHTEAFF. The V call is TRBV6-6, the J call TRBJ1-1; D remains unclear. This CDR3 has 15 residues. Germline assignment: CDR1 MNHNY and CDR2 SVGAGI (reference sequence). The V end was cut by 5 bases, the J end by 5 bases, with 18 bases between.